This TCR beta chain was captured in a study of blood T cell repertoires in COVID-19. The CDR3 is made up of 18 amino acids. CDR1 and CDR2 (germline): SGHDN, FVKESK. Trimming took off 1 base at V and 6 bases at J, with 21 bases between the two ends. Data came from immunoSEQ multiplex PCR; TCRdb stores just in-frame clones and leaves some out. Of fewer than 150,000 clones listed, around 85% are singletons. The material sequenced was peripheral blood. The receptor was derived from a human donor in a cohort sampled during active COVID-19. V is TRBV14 and J is TRBJ2-2, with TRBD2 as a possible D gene (5 bases). CDR3 amino acids: CASSQARIAPTRAGELFF. DNA of the CDR3: TGTGCCAGCAGCCAAGCGAGGATAGCCCCAACGAGGGCCGGGGAGCTGTTTTTT.